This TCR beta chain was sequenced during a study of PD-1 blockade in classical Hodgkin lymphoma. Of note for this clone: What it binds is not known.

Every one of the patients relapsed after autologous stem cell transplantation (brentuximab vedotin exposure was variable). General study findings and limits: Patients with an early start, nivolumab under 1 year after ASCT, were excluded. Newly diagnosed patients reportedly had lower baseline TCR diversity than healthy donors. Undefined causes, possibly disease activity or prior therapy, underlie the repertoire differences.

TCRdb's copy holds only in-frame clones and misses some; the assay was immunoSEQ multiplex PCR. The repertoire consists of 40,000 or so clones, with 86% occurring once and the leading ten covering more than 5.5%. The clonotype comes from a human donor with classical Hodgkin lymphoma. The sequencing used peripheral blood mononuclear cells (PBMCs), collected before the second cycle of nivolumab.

The CDR3 DNA sequence: TGTGCCAGCAGCTCAGGACTCGCGAACACCGGGGAGCTGTTTTTT. It translates to CASSSGLANTGELFF. The chain couples TRBV11-2 to TRBJ2-2, with D possibly matching TRBD2 (5 bases). CDR1 is SGHAT and CDR2 is FQNNGV in the germline V gene. Trimming cost V 4 bases and J 0 bases, with 9 bases left between them. The CDR3 loop spans 15 amino acids.